This T cell receptor (beta chain) was sequenced for a study of T cells in Graves' hyperthyroidism and ophthalmopathy. What was amplified from RNA transcripts were TCR beta CDR3 regions. TCR CDR3 regions were first amplified by RT-PCR with HTBI primers. TCRdb passed the multiplex PCR reads through MiXCR, listing each CDR3 protein once. The profile covers roughly 56,000 distinct CDR3 sequences, with less than 50% appearing a single time and roughly an eighth taken by the ten largest. On this clonotype: This likely comes from a read error, as the CDR3 has no conserved phenylalanine or tryptophan at its end.

Germline V gene sequence: CDR1 SEHNR, CDR2 FQNEAQ (reference sequence). The CDR3 sequence is 15 residues long. The sample comprised blood. V and J are TRBV7-9 and TRBJ2-7; tentative D call: TRBD2 (6 bases). The sequence came from a woman in her 30s with Graves' ophthalmopathy. CDR3 in DNA: TGTGCAAGCAGCTTAGAGCGGGCGGGACGGGCCGAGCAGTACTAC. Translated: CASSLERAGRAEQYY.